The 8 T cell receptor beta chains below were found in one sample sequenced in a study of blood T cell repertoires in COVID-19. Produced via immunoSEQ multiplex PCR; TCRdb's table is partial and in-frame only. This sample carries 100,000 or so clones, 80% to 90% of them seen once, and the ten largest clones take 32%. Material: peripheral blood. The receptor source for this set is a woman older than 75 with acute or convalescent COVID-19.

The genes are TRBV2 and TRBJ1-4, with TRBD1 matching 8 bases. V was clipped by 8 bases and J by 4 bases; unmatched bases: 6. Per the germline V gene, CDR1 is SNHLY and CDR2 is FYNNEI. The CDR3 loop spans 14 amino acids. DNA of the CDR3: TGTGCCAGCGGGGGGACAGGAAATAATGAAAAACTGTTTTTT. Translation gives CASGGTGNNEKLFF.

The V and J genes are TRBV10-2 and TRBJ2-7; TRBD1 matches at 11 bases. J lost 2 bases, V lost 0 bases, and 12 bases had no gene match. Germline V CDR1 and CDR2: WSHSY, SAAADI. CDR3 length: 19 amino acids. CDR3 amino acids: CASSESTGFVGQGAYEQYF. CDR3 nucleotides: TGCGCCAGCAGTGAGTCGACCGGTTTCGTGGGACAGGGGGCCTACGAGCAGTACTTC.

The chain links TRBV5-1 to TRBJ1-2, with 10 bases matching TRBD1. J lost 6 bases, V lost 3 bases, and 8 bases had no gene match. The CDR3 runs 15 residues. CDR1 and CDR2 from the germline V gene are SGHRS and YFSETQ. The CDR3 loop reads CASSWGGQGSDGYTF. CDR3 nucleotide sequence: TGCGCCAGCAGCTGGGGGGGACAGGGGAGCGATGGCTACACCTTC.

The chain combines TRBV28 with TRBJ2-7; TRBD2 is a possible D gene (6 bases). The germline V gene encodes CDR1 MDHEN and CDR2 SYDVKM. CDR3 length: 12 amino acids. The CDR3: CSSGLYSYEQYF. The CDR3 region has the DNA TGTTCCTCGGGACTGTACTCCTACGAGCAGTACTTC.

The V gene is TRBV14, the J gene TRBJ1-1; D might be TRBD1 (5 bases). Germline V gives CDR1 SGHDN, CDR2 FVKESK. V dropped 4 bases and J dropped 1 base, with 10 bases sitting between them. There are 14 residues in the CDR3. The CDR3 spells CASSLRGRNTEAFF. In DNA form, the CDR3 reads TGTGCCAGCAGCCTACGGGGGAGGAACACTGAAGCTTTCTTT.

This chain links TRBV27 with TRBJ1-6; no reliable D call. The CDR3 extends over 13 amino acids. V was shortened by 4 bases and J by 3 bases, with 4 bases between the two germline ends. Germline V gene lookup returns CDR1 MNHEY and CDR2 SMNVEV (reference sequence). The CDR3 protein is CASSSVYNSPLHF. The CDR3 DNA reads as TGTGCCAGCAGTTCGGTCTATAATTCACCCCTCCACTTT.

V and J are TRBV6-5 and TRBJ1-1, with D possibly matching TRBD1 (6 bases). V was cut by 6 bases and J by 11 bases, with 16 bases left in between. Germline V lookup: CDR1 MNHEY, CDR2 SVGAGI. This CDR3 spans 12 amino acids. This CDR3 reads CASRNRVLEAFF. In DNA form, the CDR3 reads TGTGCCAGCAGAAACAGGGTCCTGGAGGCTTTCTTT.

This rearrangement joins TRBV6-6 to TRBJ1-6; D ambiguous. This CDR3 is 12 amino acids long. V dropped 9 bases and J dropped 4 bases, with 7 bases sitting between them. Germline CDR1 MNHNY, CDR2 SVGAGI (reference sequence). CDR3 amino acids: CASEEYNSPLHF. Written as DNA, the CDR3 is TGTGCCAGTGAGGAGTATAATTCACCCCTCCACTTT.